Listed below are T cell receptor beta chains from one sample, sequenced in a study of blood T cell repertoires in COVID-19. Produced via immunoSEQ multiplex PCR; TCRdb's table is partial and in-frame only. The repertoire holds 70,000 or so clones, with 90% as singletons. What was sequenced was peripheral blood. These receptors all stem from a middle-aged man with acute or convalescent COVID-19. CDR3s include the opening cysteine and the closing phenylalanine or tryptophan. Each record gives: J gene, V gene, D gene, clone size, CDR3 DNA, CDR3 protein. The D gene is left open where the match is weak. Size tells how often a clone was seen (once, few, many) or the class of an expanded clone, and some rows leave it out.

>TRBJ1-4|TRBV6-5|-|-
TGTGCCAGCAGTTACAGGGGGACTAATGAAAAACTGTTTTTT
CASSYRGTNEKLFF
>TRBJ1-2|TRBV10-3|-|-
TGTGCCATCAGTGAAAGGACTTCTGGCTACACCTTC
CAISERTSGYTF
>TRBJ2-3|TRBV23-1|TRBD2|-
TGCGCCAGCAGTCAATTGGGGGCTAGCGGGGGGACCACAGATACGCAGTATTTT
CASSQLGASGGTTDTQYF
>TRBJ1-4|TRBV20-1|-|few
TGCAGTGCTTACGGGTATGAAAAACTGTTTTTT
CSAYGYEKLFF
>TRBJ1-2|TRBV9|-|-
TGTGCCAGCAGGGGATCGACAGGAAAGTTTAACTATGGCTACACCTTC
CASRGSTGKFNYGYTF
>TRBJ1-4|TRBV20-1|-|-
TGCAGTGCCCAGGGGTATGAAAAACTGTTTTTT
CSAQGYEKLFF
>TRBJ1-1|TRBV5-4|-|once
TGTGCCAGCAGCTTGGGAAGGGGCATGAACACTGAAGCTTTCTTT
CASSLGRGMNTEAFF
>TRBJ2-2|TRBV2|TRBD2|-
TGTGCCAGCAGTGATAGGCGGGGGGGCCGAACCGGGGAGCTGTTTTTT
CASSDRRGGRTGELFF
>TRBJ2-7|TRBV10-3|-|-
TGTGCCATCAGTGAGTATAGCGTTTCCTACGAGCAGTACTTC
CAISEYSVSYEQYF
>TRBJ1-1|TRBV6-5|TRBD1|-
TGTGCCAGCAGGTCCACCGGGACAGCCAACACTGAAGCTTTCTTT
CASRSTGTANTEAFF
>TRBJ1-6|TRBV9|-|-
TGTGCCAGCAGCGTAGGCGAGGGAATAGTTTCACCCCTCCACTTT
CASSVGEGIVSPLHF
>TRBJ2-5|TRBV9|-|once
TGTGCCAGCTCAAACCCAGACCAAGAGACCCAGTACTTC
CASSNPDQETQYF
>TRBJ1-4|TRBV18|-|once
TGTGCCAGCTCCCCCGACCGGGAAGGACTGTTTTTT
CASSPDREGLFF
>TRBJ2-5|TRBV10-3|TRBD2|-
TGTGCCATCAGTAGACTAGCGGGGTCCCAAGAGACCCAGTACTTC
CAISRLAGSQETQYF
>TRBJ1-6|TRBV7-9|-|-
TGTGCCAGCAGCCAGGACAGTGAAAGGCCACCCCTCCACTTT
CASSQDSERPPLHF
>TRBJ2-2|TRBV10-2|TRBD2|-
TGCGCCAGCAGGGACGGGAGGGGGGAGCTGTTTTTT
CASRDGRGELFF
>TRBJ1-1|TRBV6-5|TRBD1|-
TGTGCCAGCAGCCCATCCGGACAGGGTCACACTGAAGCTTTCTTT
CASSPSGQGHTEAFF
>TRBJ1-4|TRBV7-9|-|-
TGTGCCAGCAGCCTCTACCGGGACAAGGATAATGAAAAACTGTTTTTT
CASSLYRDKDNEKLFF
>TRBJ1-1|TRBV5-6|TRBD1|-
TGTGCCAGCAGACTCGGACAGGGAGAAGCTTTCTTT
CASRLGQGEAFF
>TRBJ2-5|TRBV29-1|TRBD2|-
TGCAGCGTTGACAGTAGCGGGAGGAGGTCGGAGACCCAGTACTTC
CSVDSSGRRSETQYF
>TRBJ2-2|TRBV9|TRBD2|-
TGTGCCAGCAGCGTAGGACTAGCGGGAGGGCCCAGGGAGCTGTTTTTT
CASSVGLAGGPRELFF
>TRBJ2-4|TRBV13|-|-
TGTGCCAGCAGCTACCGGGAGACTCTCTTAGCCAAAAACATTCAGTACTTC
CASSYRETLLAKNIQYF
>TRBJ2-3|TRBV30|-|-
TGTGCCTGGAGTGTCTTCGACACGTTAAGCACAGATACGCAGTATTTT
CAWSVFDTLSTDTQYF
>TRBJ1-3|TRBV19|TRBD1|-
TGTGCCAGTAGAACACCGGGACAGCCACCAAACACCATATATTTT
CASRTPGQPPNTIYF
>TRBJ2-5|TRBV5-1|-|-
TGCGCCAGCAGCACGACAGGTTACGCGACCCAGTACTTC
CASSTTGYATQYF
>TRBJ2-1|TRBV7-9|-|-
TGTGCCAGCAGCCCCTCAAGACAGGCACCCCTCAATGAGCAGTTCTTC
CASSPSRQAPLNEQFF
>TRBJ2-5|TRBV7-9|TRBD2|once
TGTGCCAGCAGCCCCCGGTGGCGGGGGGAGTATGAGACCCAGTACTTC
CASSPRWRGEYETQYF
>TRBJ2-1|TRBV9|-|-
TGTGCCAGCAGCGTAGGTGGGAGCGGGTATAGCTACAATGAGCAGTTCTTC
CASSVGGSGYSYNEQFF
>TRBJ1-2|TRBV6-5|-|-
TGTGCCAGCAGTTACTCGCCCTACGACTATGGCTACACCTTC
CASSYSPYDYGYTF
>TRBJ1-1|TRBV27|-|-
TGTGCCAGCAGTCGCAGAGGGGGGAACACTGAAGCTTTCTTT
CASSRRGGNTEAFF
>TRBJ1-5|TRBV27|-|once
TGTGCCAGCAACTATCAGCCCCAGCATTTT
CASNYQPQHF
>TRBJ1-5|TRBV4-1|-|-
TGCGCCAGCAGCCAGACCTACAGGGCCGATCAGCCCCAGCATTTT
CASSQTYRADQPQHF
>TRBJ1-1|TRBV27|-|few
TGTGCCAGCAGTTTTGGGGCGTCCGGGGGGACTGAAGCTTTCTTT
CASSFGASGGTEAFF
>TRBJ2-4|TRBV6-6|TRBD1|-
TGTGCCAGCAGTCACTCGGACAGGGGATCCAAAAACATTCAGTACTTC
CASSHSDRGSKNIQYF
>TRBJ1-4|TRBV5-4|-|-
TGTGCCAGCAGCCAAGATAACCTCCGCGGGGAAAAACTGTTTTTT
CASSQDNLRGEKLFF
>TRBJ1-1|TRBV28|-|-
TGTGCCAGCAGTTTGTCCAGGGACTGGGCTTTCTTT
CASSLSRDWAFF
>TRBJ2-7|TRBV15|-|-
TGTGCCACCAGCAGAGACAGGGTAGACGAGCAGTACTTC
CATSRDRVDEQYF
>TRBJ2-3|TRBV5-6|-|-
TGTGCCAGCAGCTTGGAGCGGACGGGGACAGATACGCAGTATTTT
CASSLERTGTDTQYF
>TRBJ1-6|TRBV7-9|-|-
TGTGCCAGCACCCAGCAGGCCGTCAATTCACCCCTCCACTTT
CASTQQAVNSPLHF
>TRBJ2-2|TRBV7-6|TRBD1|few
TGTGCCAGCAGCGGGGGACAGGGGGCATCCGGGGAGCTGTTTTTT
CASSGGQGASGELFF
>TRBJ2-5|TRBV4-1|TRBD1|once
TGCGCCAGCAGCCCCACCCCCGGGGACAGGGGGCTCCGTCAAGAGACCCAGTACTTC
CASSPTPGDRGLRQETQYF
>TRBJ2-1|TRBV18|TRBD2|few
TGTGCCAGCTCACCAAAGGTGGCTAGCGGTTCCAATGAGCAGTTCTTC
CASSPKVASGSNEQFF
>TRBJ2-3|TRBV12-3/TRBV12-4|TRBD1|-
TGTGCCACCAGACAGGGAACAGATACGCAGTATTTT
CATRQGTDTQYF
>TRBJ1-4|TRBV4-1|-|-
TGCGCCAGCAGCCAGCACCGACGGGGTGAAAAACTGTTTTTT
CASSQHRRGEKLFF
>TRBJ2-1|TRBV4-2|-|-
TGTGCCAGCAGCCAAGGCGCCGTGCAGTTCTTC
CASSQGAVQFF
>TRBJ2-7|TRBV7-9|-|-
TGTGCCAGCATAGGAGAGAACTCCTACGAGCAGTACTTC
CASIGENSYEQYF
>TRBJ1-1|TRBV14|TRBD1|-
TGTGCCAGCAGCCAAGTAGGGGGCGCGACTGAAGCTTTCTTT
CASSQVGGATEAFF
>TRBJ2-1|TRBV5-1|TRBD1|once
TGCGCCAGCAGCCCCTCACCGGGACAGGGGTCGGTTGAGCAGTTCTTC
CASSPSPGQGSVEQFF
>TRBJ1-4|TRBV10-2|-|-
TGCGCCAGCAGTGACGTACAGGGTTATGAAAAACTGTTTTTT
CASSDVQGYEKLFF
>TRBJ1-5|TRBV7-6|-|-
TGTGCCAGCAGCTTAAGCGGCCTAAACGAAGGGGGGCCCCAGCATTTT
CASSLSGLNEGGPQHF
>TRBJ2-1|TRBV7-9|-|-
TGTGCCACGAGGAGAACAGGGAGGGGTGAGCAGTTCTTC
CATRRTGRGEQFF
>TRBJ2-1|TRBV5-4|-|-
TGTGCCAGCAGCAACTTAGCGGACTCCTACAATGAGCAGTTCTTC
CASSNLADSYNEQFF
>TRBJ1-1|TRBV11-1|-|-
TGTGCCAGCAGCTACGGGGAGGACACTGAAGCTTTCTTT
CASSYGEDTEAFF
>TRBJ1-5|TRBV28|TRBD1|-
TGTGCCAGCAGTTTAGAACAGGGGACGCAGCCCCAGCATTTT
CASSLEQGTQPQHF
>TRBJ1-4|TRBV7-9|-|-
TGTGCCAGCAGCCCGGGAGGTGCAACTAATGAAAAACTGTTTTTT
CASSPGGATNEKLFF
>TRBJ1-1|TRBV4-3|TRBD1|-
TGCGCCAGCAGCCAAGATCTCGGTCCGACAGGGATCACTGAAGCTTTCTTT
CASSQDLGPTGITEAFF
>TRBJ2-3|TRBV9|-|once
TGTGCCAGCAGCGGAGGACTCAGGGATACGCAGTATTTT
CASSGGLRDTQYF
>TRBJ2-5|TRBV18|-|-
TGTGCCAGCTCACCACCGACTAGAGCCGAGACCCAGTACTTC
CASSPPTRAETQYF
>TRBJ2-5|TRBV5-1|-|-
TGCGCCAGCAGAGGCAGGGAGACCCAGTACTTC
CASRGRETQYF